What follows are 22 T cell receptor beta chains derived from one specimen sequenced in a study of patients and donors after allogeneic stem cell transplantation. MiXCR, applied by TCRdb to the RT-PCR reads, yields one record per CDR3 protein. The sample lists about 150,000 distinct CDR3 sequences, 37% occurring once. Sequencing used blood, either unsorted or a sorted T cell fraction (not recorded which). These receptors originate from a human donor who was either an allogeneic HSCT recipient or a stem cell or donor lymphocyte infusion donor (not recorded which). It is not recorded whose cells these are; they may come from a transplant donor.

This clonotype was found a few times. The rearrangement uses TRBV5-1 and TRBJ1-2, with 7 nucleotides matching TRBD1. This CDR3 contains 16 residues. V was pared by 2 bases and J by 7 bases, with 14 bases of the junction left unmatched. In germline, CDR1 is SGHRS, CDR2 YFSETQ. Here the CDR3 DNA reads TGCGCCAGCAGCTTAACGTCGGACAGGTATTCGCTTGGCTACACCTTC. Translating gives CASSLTSDRYSLGYTF. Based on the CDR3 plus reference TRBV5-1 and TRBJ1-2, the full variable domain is KAGVTQTPRYLIKTRGQQVTLSCSPISGHRSVSWYQQTPGQGLQFLFEYFSETQRNKGNFPGRFSGRQFSNSRSEMNVSTLELGDSALYLCASSLTSDRYSLGYTFGSGTRLTVV.

CDR3 amino acids: CASSLGLAGVSTDTQYF. CDR3 nucleotides: TGTGCCAGCAGCTTAGGACTAGCGGGGGTTAGCACAGATACGCAGTATTTT. This chain links TRBV7-6 with TRBJ2-3; 12 nucleotides match TRBD2. The CDR3 consists of 17 residues. V lost 1 base to trimming and J lost 0 bases; unmatched junction nucleotides: 2. Germline CDR1 SGHVS, CDR2 FNYEAQ.

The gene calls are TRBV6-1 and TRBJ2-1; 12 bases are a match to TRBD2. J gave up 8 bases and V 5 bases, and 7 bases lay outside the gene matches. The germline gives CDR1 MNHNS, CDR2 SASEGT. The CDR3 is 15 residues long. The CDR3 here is CASSILAGGPDEQFF. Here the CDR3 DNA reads TGTGCCAGCAGTATCCTAGCGGGGGGGCCCGATGAGCAGTTCTTC.

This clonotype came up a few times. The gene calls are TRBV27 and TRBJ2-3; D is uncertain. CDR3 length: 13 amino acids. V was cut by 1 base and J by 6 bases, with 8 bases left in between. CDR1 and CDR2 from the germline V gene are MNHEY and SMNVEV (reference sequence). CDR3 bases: TGTGCCAGCAGTTTATGGGGTGAGGATACGCAGTATTTT. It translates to CASSLWGEDTQYF.

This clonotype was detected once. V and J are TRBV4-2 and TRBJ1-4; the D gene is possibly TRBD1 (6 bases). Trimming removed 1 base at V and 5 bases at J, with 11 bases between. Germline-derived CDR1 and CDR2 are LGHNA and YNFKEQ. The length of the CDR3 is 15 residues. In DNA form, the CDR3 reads TGTGCCAGCAGCCAAGTAGGGGGGGTAAATGAAAAACTGTTTTTT. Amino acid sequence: CASSQVGGVNEKLFF.

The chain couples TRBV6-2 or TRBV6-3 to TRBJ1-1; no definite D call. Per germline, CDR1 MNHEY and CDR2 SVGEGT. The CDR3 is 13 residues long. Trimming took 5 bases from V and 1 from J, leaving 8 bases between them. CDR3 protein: CASSGQQNTEAFF. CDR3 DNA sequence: TGTGCCAGCAGTGGGCAGCAGAACACTGAAGCTTTCTTT.

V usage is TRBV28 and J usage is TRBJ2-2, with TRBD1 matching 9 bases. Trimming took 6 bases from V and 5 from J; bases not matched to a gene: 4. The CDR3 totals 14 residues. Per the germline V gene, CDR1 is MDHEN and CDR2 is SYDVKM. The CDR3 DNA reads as TGTGCCAGCAGGAAGGACAGGGGTACCGGGGAGCTGTTTTTT. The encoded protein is CASRKDRGTGELFF.

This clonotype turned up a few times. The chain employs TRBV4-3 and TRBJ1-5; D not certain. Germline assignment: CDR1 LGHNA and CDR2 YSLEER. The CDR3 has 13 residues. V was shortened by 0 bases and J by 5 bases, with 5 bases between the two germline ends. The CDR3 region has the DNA TGCGCCAGCAGCCAAGACTCAGATCAGCCCCAGCATTTT. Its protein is CASSQDSDQPQHF.

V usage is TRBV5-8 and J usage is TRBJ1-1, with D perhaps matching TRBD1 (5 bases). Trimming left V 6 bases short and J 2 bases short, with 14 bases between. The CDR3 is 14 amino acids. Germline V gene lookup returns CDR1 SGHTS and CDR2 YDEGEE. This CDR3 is CASNGRDGNTEAFF. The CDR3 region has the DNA TGTGCCAGCAACGGCCGGGACGGAAACACTGAAGCTTTCTTT.

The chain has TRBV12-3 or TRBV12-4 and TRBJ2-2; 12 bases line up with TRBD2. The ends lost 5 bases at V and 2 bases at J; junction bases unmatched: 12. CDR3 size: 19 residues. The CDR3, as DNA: TGTGCCAGCAGTCTCCAGAGACTAGCGGGGGCCTTCAACACCGGGGAGCTGTTTTTT. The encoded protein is CASSLQRLAGAFNTGELFF.

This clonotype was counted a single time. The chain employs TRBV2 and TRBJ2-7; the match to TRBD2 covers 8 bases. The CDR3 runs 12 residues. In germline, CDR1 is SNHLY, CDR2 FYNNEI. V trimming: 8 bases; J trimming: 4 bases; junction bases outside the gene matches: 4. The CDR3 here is CASSSGLYEQYV. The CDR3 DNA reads TGTGCCAGCTCTAGCGGGCTTTACGAGCAGTACGTC.

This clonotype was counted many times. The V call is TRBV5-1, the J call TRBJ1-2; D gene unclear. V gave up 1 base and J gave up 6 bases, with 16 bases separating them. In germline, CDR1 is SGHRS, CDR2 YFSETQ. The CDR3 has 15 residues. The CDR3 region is CASSLSAEGLDGYTF. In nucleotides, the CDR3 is TGCGCCAGCAGCTTGTCGGCGGAGGGTTTAGATGGCTACACCTTC. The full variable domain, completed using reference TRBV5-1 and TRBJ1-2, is KAGVTQTPRYLIKTRGQQVTLSCSPISGHRSVSWYQQTPGQGLQFLFEYFSETQRNKGNFPGRFSGRQFSNSRSEMNVSTLELGDSALYLCASSLSAEGLDGYTFGSGTRLTVV.

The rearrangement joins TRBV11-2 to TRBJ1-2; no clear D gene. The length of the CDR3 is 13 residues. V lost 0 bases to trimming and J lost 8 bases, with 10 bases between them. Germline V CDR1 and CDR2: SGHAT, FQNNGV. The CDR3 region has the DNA TGTGCCAGCAGCTTAGAGGCCGCGGGGGGCTACACCTTC. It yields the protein CASSLEAAGGYTF.

The CDR3 spells CASSLKGNYGYTF. The CDR3 nucleotides read TGTGCCAGCAGTTTAAAGGGAAACTATGGCTACACCTTC. The V call is TRBV12-3 or TRBV12-4, the J call TRBJ1-2; D ambiguous. The CDR3 loop spans 13 amino acids. Trimming pared 2 bases from V and 2 bases from J, leaving 6 bases between.

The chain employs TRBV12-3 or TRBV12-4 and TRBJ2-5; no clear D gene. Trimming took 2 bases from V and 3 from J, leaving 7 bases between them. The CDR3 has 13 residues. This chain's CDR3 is CASSLWQEETQYF. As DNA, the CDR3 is TGTGCCAGCAGTTTATGGCAGGAAGAGACCCAGTACTTC.

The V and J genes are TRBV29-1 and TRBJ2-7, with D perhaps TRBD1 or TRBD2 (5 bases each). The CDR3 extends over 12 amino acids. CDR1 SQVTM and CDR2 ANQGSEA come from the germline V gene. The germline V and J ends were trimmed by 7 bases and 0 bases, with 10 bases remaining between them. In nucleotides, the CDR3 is TGCAGCGGAGGGGACGCCTCCTACGAGCAGTACGTC. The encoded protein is CSGGDASYEQYV.

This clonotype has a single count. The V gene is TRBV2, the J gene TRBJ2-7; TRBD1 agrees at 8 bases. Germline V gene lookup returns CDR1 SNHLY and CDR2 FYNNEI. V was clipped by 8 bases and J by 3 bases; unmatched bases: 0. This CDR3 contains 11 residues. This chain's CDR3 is CASGQGYEQYF. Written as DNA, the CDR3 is TGTGCCAGCGGACAGGGCTACGAGCAGTACTTC.

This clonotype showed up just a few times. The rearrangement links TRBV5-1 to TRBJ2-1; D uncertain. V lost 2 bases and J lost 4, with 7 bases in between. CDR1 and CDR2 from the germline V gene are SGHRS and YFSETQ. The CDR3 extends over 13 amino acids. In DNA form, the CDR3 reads TGCGCCAGCAGCTTTACAGATTACAATGAGCAGTTCTTC. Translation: CASSFTDYNEQFF.

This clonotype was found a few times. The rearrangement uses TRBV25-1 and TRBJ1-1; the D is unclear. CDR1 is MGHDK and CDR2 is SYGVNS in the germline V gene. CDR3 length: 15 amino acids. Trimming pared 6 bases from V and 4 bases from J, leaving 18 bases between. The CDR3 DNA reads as TGTGCCAGCAGCAGAACCCAGGCGATACCCACTGAAGCTTTCTTT. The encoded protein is CASSRTQAIPTEAFF.

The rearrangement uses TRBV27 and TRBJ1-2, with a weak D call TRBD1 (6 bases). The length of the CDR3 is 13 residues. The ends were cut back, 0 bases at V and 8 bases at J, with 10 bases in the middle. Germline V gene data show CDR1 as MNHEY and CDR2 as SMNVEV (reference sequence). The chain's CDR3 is CASSLSRGVGYTF. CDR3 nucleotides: TGTGCCAGCAGTTTATCGAGGGGGGTAGGCTACACCTTC.

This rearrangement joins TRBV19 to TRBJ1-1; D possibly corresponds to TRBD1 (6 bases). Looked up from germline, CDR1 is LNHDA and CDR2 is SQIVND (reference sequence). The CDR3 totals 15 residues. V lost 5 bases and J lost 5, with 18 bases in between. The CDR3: CASSLRTEVFTEAFF. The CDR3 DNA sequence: TGTGCCAGTAGTCTAAGGACAGAAGTCTTTACTGAAGCTTTCTTT. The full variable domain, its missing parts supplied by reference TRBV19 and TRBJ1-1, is DGGITQSPKYLFRKEGQNVTLSCEQNLNHDAMYWYRQDPGQGLRLIYYSQIVNDFQKGDIAEGYSVSREKKESFPLTVTSAQKNPTAFYLCASSLRTEVFTEAFFGQGTRLTVV.

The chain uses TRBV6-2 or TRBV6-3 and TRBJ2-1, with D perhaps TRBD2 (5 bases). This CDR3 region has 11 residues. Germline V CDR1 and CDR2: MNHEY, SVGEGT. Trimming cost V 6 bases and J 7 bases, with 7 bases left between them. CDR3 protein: CASRDWNEQFF. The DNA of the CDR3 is TGTGCCAGCAGGGACTGGAATGAGCAGTTCTTC.